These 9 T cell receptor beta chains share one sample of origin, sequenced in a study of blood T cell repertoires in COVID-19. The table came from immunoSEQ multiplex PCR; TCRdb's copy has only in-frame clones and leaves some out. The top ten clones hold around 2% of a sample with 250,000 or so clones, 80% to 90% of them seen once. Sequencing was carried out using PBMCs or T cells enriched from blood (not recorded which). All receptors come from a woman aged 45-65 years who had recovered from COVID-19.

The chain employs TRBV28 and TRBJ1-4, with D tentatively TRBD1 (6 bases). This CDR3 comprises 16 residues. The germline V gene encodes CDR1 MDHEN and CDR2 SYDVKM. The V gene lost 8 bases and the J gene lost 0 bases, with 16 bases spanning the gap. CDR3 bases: TGTGCCAGCCAGGGGAACTACCTTGCAACTAATGAAAAACTGTTTTTT. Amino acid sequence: CASQGNYLATNEKLFF.

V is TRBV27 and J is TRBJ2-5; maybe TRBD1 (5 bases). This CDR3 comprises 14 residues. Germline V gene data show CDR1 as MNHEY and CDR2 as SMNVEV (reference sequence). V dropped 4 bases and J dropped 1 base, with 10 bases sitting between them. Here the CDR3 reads CASSWQGIQETQYF. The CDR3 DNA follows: TGTGCCAGCAGTTGGCAGGGCATCCAAGAGACCCAGTACTTC.

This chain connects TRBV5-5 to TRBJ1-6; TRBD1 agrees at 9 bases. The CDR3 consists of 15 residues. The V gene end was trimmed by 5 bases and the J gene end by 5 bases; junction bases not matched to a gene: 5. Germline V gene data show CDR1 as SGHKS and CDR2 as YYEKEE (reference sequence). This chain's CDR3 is CASRRTGAHNSPLHF. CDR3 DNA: TGTGCCAGCAGACGGACAGGGGCCCATAATTCACCCCTCCACTTT.

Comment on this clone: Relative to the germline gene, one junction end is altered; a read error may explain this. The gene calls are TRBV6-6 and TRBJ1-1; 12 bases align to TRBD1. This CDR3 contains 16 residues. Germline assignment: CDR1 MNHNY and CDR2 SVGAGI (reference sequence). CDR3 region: CAGSVPGTGGRTEAFF. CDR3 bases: TGTGCCGGCAGTGTGCCCGGGACAGGGGGCCGGACTGAAGCTTTCTTT.

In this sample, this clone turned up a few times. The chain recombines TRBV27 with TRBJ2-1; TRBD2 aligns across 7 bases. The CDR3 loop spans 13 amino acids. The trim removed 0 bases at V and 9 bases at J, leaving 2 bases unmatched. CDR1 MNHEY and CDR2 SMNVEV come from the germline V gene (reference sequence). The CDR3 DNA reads TGTGCCAGCAGTTTATCGGGGAGGGGTGAGCAGTTCTTC. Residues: CASSLSGRGEQFF.

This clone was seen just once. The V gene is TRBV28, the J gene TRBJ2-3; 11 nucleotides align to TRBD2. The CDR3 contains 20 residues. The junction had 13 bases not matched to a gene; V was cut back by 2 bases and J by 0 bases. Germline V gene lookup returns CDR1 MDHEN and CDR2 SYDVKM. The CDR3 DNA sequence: TGTGCCAGCAGTTTACTGGGGCTAGCGGGAGGCGGCCCTAGCACAGATACGCAGTATTTT. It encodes CASSLLGLAGGGPSTDTQYF.

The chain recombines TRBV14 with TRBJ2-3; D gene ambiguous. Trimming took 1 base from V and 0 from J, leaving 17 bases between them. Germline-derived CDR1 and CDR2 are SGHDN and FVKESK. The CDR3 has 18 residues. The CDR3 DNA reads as TGTGCCAGCAGCCAAGTGTCTTCCTCGCTAACTAGCACAGATACGCAGTATTTT. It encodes CASSQVSSSLTSTDTQYF.

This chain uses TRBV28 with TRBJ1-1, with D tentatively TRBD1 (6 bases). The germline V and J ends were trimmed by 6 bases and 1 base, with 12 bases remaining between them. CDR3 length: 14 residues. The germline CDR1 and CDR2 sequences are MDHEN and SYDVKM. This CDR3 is CASSRRGGNTEAFF. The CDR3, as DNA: TGTGCCAGCAGCCGGAGGGGGGGGAACACTGAAGCTTTCTTT.

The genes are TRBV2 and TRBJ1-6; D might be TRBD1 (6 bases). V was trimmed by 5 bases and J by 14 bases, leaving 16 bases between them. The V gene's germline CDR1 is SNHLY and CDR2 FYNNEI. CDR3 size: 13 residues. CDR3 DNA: TGTGCCAGCAGTACAACTCTACAGGGTTCCCTCCACTTT. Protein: CASSTTLQGSLHF.